This TCR beta chain was profiled in a study of T cell repertoires in cytomegalovirus infection. Background on the study: A matching HLA type, together with CMV infection, was signaled by public TCR beta signatures. Study findings and constraints: HLA-C-restricted CMV-specific TCR beta clonotypes were dominant in the ex vivo response.

Points on this clonotype: Antigen unknown.

TCRdb processed the reads anew with MiXCR; each CDR3 protein has one entry. The sample shows 100,000 to 150,000 distinct CDR3 sequences, 24% of them seen only once. The CDR3 extends over 15 amino acids. Trimming took off 4 bases at V and 0 bases at J, with 12 bases between the two ends. The germline CDR1 and CDR2 sequences are MNHEY and SVGEGT. The sequence was obtained from a human donor in good health (CMV status not recorded). Some clones in this sample may be carry-over from other donors' samples. Input material: PBMCs, sequenced either directly or after in vitro stimulation (not recorded which). The chain carries TRBV6-2 or TRBV6-3 and TRBJ1-1; no definite D call. CDR3: CASSLGRIMNTEAFF. The CDR3 coding sequence is TGTGCCAGCAGTTTAGGACGGATCATGAACACTGAAGCTTTCTTT.